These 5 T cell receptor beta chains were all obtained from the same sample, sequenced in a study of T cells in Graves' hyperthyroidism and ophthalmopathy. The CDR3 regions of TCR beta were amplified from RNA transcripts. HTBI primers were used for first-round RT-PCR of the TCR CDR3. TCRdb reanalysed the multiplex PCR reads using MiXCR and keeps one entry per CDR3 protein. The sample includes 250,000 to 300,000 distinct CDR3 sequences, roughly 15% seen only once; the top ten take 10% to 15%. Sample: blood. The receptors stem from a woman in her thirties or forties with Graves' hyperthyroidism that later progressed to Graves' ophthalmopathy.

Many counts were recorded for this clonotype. The CDR3 DNA reads as TGTGCCAGTTCAGGCCTCATGACCTCCTACGAGCAGTACTTC. Translated, it gives CASSGLMTSYEQYF. J is TRBJ2-7 and V is TRBV2, with D unresolved. CDR3 length: 14 amino acids. Germline lookup yields CDR1 SNHLY and CDR2 FYNNEI. Trimming removed 9 bases at V and 0 bases at J, with 15 bases between.

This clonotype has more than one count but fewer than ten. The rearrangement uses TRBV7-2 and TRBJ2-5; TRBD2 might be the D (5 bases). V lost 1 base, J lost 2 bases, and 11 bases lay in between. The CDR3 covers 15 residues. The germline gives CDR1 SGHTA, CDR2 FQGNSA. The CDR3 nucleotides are TGTGCCAGCAGCTTAGGTTTCCGAGGGCAAGAGACCCAGTACTTC. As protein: CASSLGFRGQETQYF.

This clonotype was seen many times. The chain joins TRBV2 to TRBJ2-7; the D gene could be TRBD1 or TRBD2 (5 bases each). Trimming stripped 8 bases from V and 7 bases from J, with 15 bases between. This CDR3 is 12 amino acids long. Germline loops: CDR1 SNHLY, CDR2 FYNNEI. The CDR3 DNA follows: TGTGCCAGCGGGACCCCAGTGGGGGAGCAGTACTTC. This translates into CASGTPVGEQYF. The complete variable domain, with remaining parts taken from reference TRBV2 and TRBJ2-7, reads EPEVTQTPSHQVTQMGQEVILRCVPISNHLYFYWYRQILGQKVEFLVSFYNNEISEKSEIFDDQFSVERPDGSNFTLKIRSTKLEDSAMYFCASGTPVGEQYFGPGTRLTVT.

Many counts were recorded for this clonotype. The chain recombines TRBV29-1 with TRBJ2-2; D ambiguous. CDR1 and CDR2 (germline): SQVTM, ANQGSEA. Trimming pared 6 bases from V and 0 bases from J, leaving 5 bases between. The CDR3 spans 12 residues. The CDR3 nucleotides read TGCAGCGTAGTTCCGAACACCGGGGAGCTGTTTTTT. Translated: CSVVPNTGELFF.

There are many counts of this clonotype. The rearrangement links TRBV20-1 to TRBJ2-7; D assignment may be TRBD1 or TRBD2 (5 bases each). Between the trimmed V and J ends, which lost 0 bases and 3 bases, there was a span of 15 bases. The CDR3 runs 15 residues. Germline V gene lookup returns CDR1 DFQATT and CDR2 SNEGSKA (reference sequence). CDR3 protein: CSARDGGQANYEQYF. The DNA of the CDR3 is TGCAGTGCTAGAGATGGAGGACAAGCCAACTACGAGCAGTACTTC.